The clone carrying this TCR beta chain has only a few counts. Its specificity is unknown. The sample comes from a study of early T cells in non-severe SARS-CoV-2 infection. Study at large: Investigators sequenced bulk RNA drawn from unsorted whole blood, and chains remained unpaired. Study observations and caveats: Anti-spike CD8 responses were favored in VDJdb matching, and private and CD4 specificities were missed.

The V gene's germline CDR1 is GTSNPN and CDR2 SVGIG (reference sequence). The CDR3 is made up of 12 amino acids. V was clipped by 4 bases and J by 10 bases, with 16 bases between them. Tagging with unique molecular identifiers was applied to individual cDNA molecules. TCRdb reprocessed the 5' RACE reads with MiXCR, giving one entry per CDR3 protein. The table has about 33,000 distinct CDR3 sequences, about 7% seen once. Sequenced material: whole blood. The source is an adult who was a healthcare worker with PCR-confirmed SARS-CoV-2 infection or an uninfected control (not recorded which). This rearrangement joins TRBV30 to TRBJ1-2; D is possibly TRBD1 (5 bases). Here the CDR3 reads CAWTQGSRAYTF. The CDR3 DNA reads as TGTGCCTGGACCCAGGGCTCTAGAGCCTACACCTTC. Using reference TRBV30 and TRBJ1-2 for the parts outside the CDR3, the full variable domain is SQTIHQWPATLVQPVGSPLSLECTVEGTSNPNLYWYRQAAGRGLQLLFYSVGIGQISSEVPQNLSASRPQDRQFILSSKKLLLSDSGFYLCAWTQGSRAYTFGSGTRLTVV.